Listed below are T cell receptor beta chains from one sample, sequenced in a study of cytomegalovirus exposure and HLA in healthy donors. Only in-frame clones appear in the TCRdb table, and some are missing; sequencing was by immunoSEQ multiplex PCR. Of roughly 120,000 clones detected, roughly 70% appear once; the ten largest clones hold more than 2%. Sample: PBMCs. The receptors shown here come from a woman aged 40 to 50 in good health and CMV-seropositive. Each CDR3 is given with its conserved first and last residue. The D gene is left open where the match is weak. Only part of the rows carry a size: once, few, many, or a class if the clone is expanded.

>NA|NA|TRBV4-3|TRBJ2-5
CASSQALRETQYF
TGCGCCAGCAGCCAAGCCCTCAGGGAGACCCAGTACTTC
>NA|NA|TRBV5-4|TRBJ1-2
CASSPGDYGYTF
TGTGCCAGCAGCCCCGGGGACTATGGCTACACCTTC
>NA|NA|TRBV6-5|TRBJ1-2
CASSEVGARYGYTF
TGTGCCAGCAGTGAAGTGGGGGCGCGCTATGGCTACACCTTC
>TRBD2|NA|TRBV5-6|TRBJ2-3
CASSSVAGESTDTQYF
TGTGCCAGCTCCTCGGTCGCGGGGGAGAGCACAGATACGCAGTATTTT
>TRBD2|NA|TRBV6-6|TRBJ2-5
CASRGGGRYQETQYF
TGTGCCAGCAGGGGGGGAGGGAGGTACCAAGAGACCCAGTACTTC
>TRBD1|NA|TRBV28|TRBJ1-1
CASSLYDWGQSRFRLNTEAFF
TGTGCCAGCAGTCTTTACGACTGGGGACAGAGTCGCTTTCGCTTGAACACTGAAGCTTTCTTT
>NA|NA|TRBV28|TRBJ1-2
CASSSSSTGNYGYTF
TGTGCCAGCAGTTCGTCCTCTACAGGGAACTATGGCTACACCTTC
>TRBD1|NA|TRBV5-4|TRBJ1-1
CASSYRQGLLNTEAFF
TGTGCCAGCAGTTATAGACAGGGGCTCTTGAACACTGAAGCTTTCTTT
>TRBD2|NA|TRBV15|TRBJ2-7
CATSRLPGLAIPYEQYF
TGTGCCACCAGCAGATTGCCGGGACTAGCGATCCCCTACGAGCAGTACTTC
>NA|NA|TRBV7-2|TRBJ1-4
CASSLAPSTNEKLFF
TGTGCCAGCAGCTTAGCCCCCTCAACTAATGAAAAACTGTTTTTT
>NA|few|TRBV5-4|TRBJ1-4
CASSQDGGQGNEKLFF
TGCGCCAGCAGCCAAGACGGGGGGCAGGGTAATGAAAAACTGTTTTTT
>TRBD2|NA|TRBV29-1|TRBJ2-1
CSVEVASGTNNEQFF
TGCAGCGTTGAAGTGGCTAGCGGGACTAACAATGAGCAGTTCTTC
>NA|NA|TRBV5-1|TRBJ2-7
CASSFRDEQYF
TGCGCCAGCAGCTTCAGGGACGAGCAGTACTTC
>NA|NA|TRBV6-1|TRBJ2-1
CASSEVVLANYNEQFF
TGTGCCAGCAGTGAAGTAGTTCTAGCGAACTACAATGAGCAGTTCTTC
>NA|NA|TRBV6-5|TRBJ1-1
CASSYSTGEAFF
TGTGCCAGCAGTTACTCGACGGGAGAAGCTTTCTTT
>TRBD1|NA|TRBV5-4|TRBJ1-2
CASSLGQGVDYGYTF
TGTGCCAGCAGCTTGGGGCAGGGGGTGGACTATGGCTACACCTTC
>TRBD1|NA|TRBV5-1|TRBJ1-2
CASSLGQGASYGYTF
TGCGCCAGCAGCCTCGGACAGGGGGCTAGCTATGGCTACACCTTC
>TRBD1|NA|TRBV9|TRBJ1-3
CASSVAPDRGHGNTIYF
TGTGCCAGCAGCGTAGCCCCGGACAGGGGGCACGGAAACACCATATATTTT
>NA|NA|TRBV7-2|TRBJ1-5
CASSYGGASQPQHF
TGTGCCAGCAGCTACGGGGGGGCAAGTCAGCCCCAGCATTTT
>NA|NA|TRBV30|TRBJ1-3
CAWSLSSGNTIYF
TGTGCCTGGAGTTTGAGCTCTGGAAACACCATATATTTT
>NA|NA|TRBV6-5|TRBJ2-6
CASSPRVPNVLTF
TGTGCCAGCAGTCCCCGAGTTCCCAACGTCCTGACTTTC
>NA|NA|TRBV6-1|TRBJ1-1
CASSEQGNTEAFF
TGTGCCAGCAGTGAACAGGGGAACACTGAAGCTTTCTTT
>NA|NA|TRBV7-2|TRBJ1-1
CASSPAYRTNTEAFF
TGTGCCAGCAGCCCCGCCTACAGGACGAACACTGAAGCTTTCTTT
>NA|NA|TRBV2|TRBJ2-1
CASSGPLASYNEQFF
TGTGCCAGCAGTGGACCCCTAGCCTCCTACAATGAGCAGTTCTTC
>NA|NA|TRBV9|TRBJ2-2
CASSAAGLSNTGELFF
TGTGCCAGCAGCGCAGCAGGGCTTTCCAACACCGGGGAGCTGTTTTTT
>TRBD2|NA|TRBV7-9|TRBJ2-5
CASSTSGGKETQYF
TGTGCCAGCAGCACTAGCGGGGGGAAGGAGACCCAGTACTTC
>NA|NA|TRBV6-1|TRBJ1-1
CASIQDSMNTEAFF
TGTGCCAGCATCCAGGACAGTATGAACACTGAAGCTTTCTTT
>TRBD1|few|TRBV30|TRBJ1-1
CAWSGQGGVNTEAFF
TGTGCCTGGAGCGGACAGGGAGGAGTGAACACTGAAGCTTTCTTT
>TRBD1|few|TRBV11-1|TRBJ1-1
CASSLQGIRTEAFF
TGTGCCAGCAGCCTACAGGGGATCCGCACTGAAGCTTTCTTT
>TRBD1|once|TRBV7-8|TRBJ1-1
CASSPRQGHTEAFF
TGTGCCAGCAGCCCCAGACAGGGGCACACTGAAGCTTTCTTT
>TRBD2|NA|TRBV5-4|TRBJ2-5
CASSSGLALGGVGTQYF
TGTGCCAGCAGCTCGGGACTAGCGCTAGGAGGGGTAGGGACCCAGTACTTC
>TRBD1|NA|TRBV2|TRBJ1-4
CASRGTGGREKLFF
TGTGCCAGCAGAGGGACAGGGGGCCGGGAAAAACTGTTTTTT
>TRBD1|NA|TRBV19|TRBJ1-1
CASSAQGAVGTEAFF
TGTGCCAGTAGTGCACAGGGGGCGGTCGGCACTGAAGCTTTCTTT
>NA|NA|TRBV19|TRBJ2-1
CASSTGGAGNEQFF
TGTGCCAGTAGTACGGGGGGCGCCGGCAATGAGCAGTTCTTC
>TRBD1|NA|TRBV6-5|TRBJ1-6
CASSRDRANSPLHF
TGTGCCAGCAGTCGAGACAGGGCGAATTCACCCCTCCACTTT
>NA|NA|TRBV19|TRBJ1-1
CASSPGLLNTEAFF
TGTGCCAGTAGCCCCGGGTTGTTGAACACTGAAGCTTTCTTT
>TRBD2|NA|TRBV6-5|TRBJ2-1
CASRKGTTTYNEQFF
TGTGCCAGCAGGAAAGGGACTACCACTTACAATGAGCAGTTCTTC
>TRBD2|NA|TRBV10-3|TRBJ2-3
CAIGPLAGSFLTQYF
TGTGCCATCGGGCCCCTAGCGGGGAGCTTCCTAACGCAGTATTTT
>NA|NA|TRBV6-4|TRBJ2-7
CASSIRDTSYEQYF
TGTGCCAGCAGTATCCGGGACACCTCCTACGAGCAGTACTTC
>TRBD1|NA|TRBV28|TRBJ1-1
CASVPGQGRTAFF
TGTGCCAGCGTCCCGGGACAGGGGCGGACGGCTTTCTTT
>TRBD1|NA|TRBV18|TRBJ1-1
CASSDYAGGTEAFF
TGTGCCAGCTCAGACTATGCAGGGGGAACTGAAGCTTTCTTT
>NA|NA|TRBV28|TRBJ2-2
CASSQSGANTGELFF
TGTGCCAGCAGTCAGAGCGGAGCGAACACCGGGGAGCTGTTTTTT
>TRBD1|NA|TRBV18|TRBJ2-7
CASSPRTGAYEQYF
TGTGCCAGCTCACCCAGGACAGGCGCCTACGAGCAGTACTTC
>NA|NA|TRBV19|TRBJ2-3
CASSIVGLTDTQYF
TGTGCCAGTAGTATTGTTGGACTCACAGATACGCAGTATTTT
>NA|few|TRBV18|TRBJ1-2
CASSPGGGDNGYTF
TGTGCCAGCTCACCAGGGGGGGGCGACAATGGCTACACCTTC
>NA|NA|TRBV7-9|TRBJ1-1
CASSLATGNTEAFF
TGTGCCAGCAGCTTAGCCACAGGGAACACTGAAGCTTTCTTT
>NA|NA|TRBV5-1|TRBJ2-2
CASSLNAGNTGELFF
TGCGCCAGCAGCTTGAATGCAGGGAACACCGGGGAGCTGTTTTTT
>NA|NA|TRBV14|TRBJ2-6
CASSQRGLQVAGANVLTF
TGTGCCAGCAGCCAAAGGGGACTTCAAGTGGCTGGGGCCAACGTCCTGACTTTC
>NA|NA|TRBV7-2|TRBJ1-2
CASSLDTNYGYTF
TGTGCCAGCAGCTTAGACACGAACTATGGCTACACCTTC
>TRBD1|NA|TRBV30|TRBJ1-2
CAWSRMTSGTGYGYTF
TGTGCCTGGAGTCGTATGACCTCCGGGACAGGCTATGGCTACACCTTC
>NA|NA|TRBV6-1|TRBJ2-7
CASSRQDGPYEQYF
TGTGCCAGCAGTAGACAGGACGGGCCCTACGAGCAGTACTTC
>NA|NA|TRBV15|TRBJ1-1
CATSRDIGYEAFF
TGTGCCACCAGCAGAGATATCGGGTACGAAGCTTTCTTT
>NA|few|TRBV5-4|TRBJ2-2
CASSLGGLTGELFF
TGTGCCAGCAGCTTGGGGGGCTTAACCGGGGAGCTGTTTTTT
>NA|NA|TRBV28|TRBJ2-1
CASEGARLYNEQFF
TGTGCCAGCGAGGGAGCTCGTCTTTACAATGAGCAGTTCTTC
>TRBD1|NA|TRBV4-2|TRBJ2-7
CASSSRTGVDEQYF
TGTGCCAGCAGCTCCCGGACAGGGGTGGACGAGCAGTACTTC